This entry concerns a single T cell receptor (beta chain). Ten or more counts support this clonotype. Its target antigen remains unknown. No per-base quality is available; no much larger clone lies one base away. The data derive from a study of T-cell memory formation after mild COVID-19 (dated by TCRdb to about 2021). Study-wide context: Most TCR sequence clusters were specific to one of the two donors. T-cell clones expanding and contracting after mild COVID-19 in two donors were tracked by longitudinal TCRalpha and TCRbeta repertoire sequencing. The cohort was made up of two young adult volunteers, one female and one male, who were previously healthy.

The data were produced on an Illumina NovaSeq 6000. TCRalpha and TCRbeta cDNA libraries were constructed by 5'RACE with constant-segment primers, with sample barcodes and unique molecular identifiers being introduced. RNA was extracted from every sample with Trizol reagent. Amplification of the libraries took two PCR steps, and the second step added a second sample barcode plus Illumina TruSeq adapters. Sequencing of libraries was performed on an Illumina NovaSeq with 2 x 150 bp paired-end reads. The published analysis was carried out like this. Demultiplexing of reads and collapsing into UMI-guided consensus sequences were performed with migec v1.2.7. Using mixcr v2.1.11, UMI consensuses were aligned to TRA and TRB V and J templates and then assembled into clonotypes. Expanded or contracted clonotypes were those called significant by both edgeR and NoisET, with noise models trained on biological replicates. edgeR calls used a false discovery rate-adjusted p below 0.01 and a log2 fold-change threshold of 1. As an exploratory analysis of dynamics, max-normalized trajectories of the 1000 most abundant clonotypes were examined with PCA combined with hierarchical clustering. Each responding clone was given a CD4 or CD8 phenotype based on the CD4+ and CD8+ repertoires, which had been sequenced separately. The public sequencing data were trimmed at Q25 with fastp and processed into clonotypes with MiXCR by TCRdb, which kept only in-frame beta chains. Records with the same CDR3 protein are collapsed into one entry carrying the most frequent genes and DNA. For this entry, the V and J calls and clone size follow TCRdb and not the study's own pipeline. Here the sample has approximately 570,000 distinct CDR3 sequences; more than 15% occur a single time. The leading ten clones occupy around 11% of the sample.

Ficoll-Paque density gradient centrifugation was used to isolate PBMCs. The study at large found these results: SARS-CoV-2 specificity of the second-wave clones peaking on day 37 was not confirmed. Contracting CD4+ clones turned up mainly in the CM and EM memory subsets, whereas EMRA was where CD8+ clones were enriched. The detection of some responding clones in pre-infection memory suggests that pre-existing cross-reactive memory T cells joined the SARS-CoV-2 response. Clones that contracted from day 15 to 85 showed balanced CD4/CD8 phenotypes, whereas a second wave of clones that expanded from day 15 to 37 leaned towards CD4+. Only a couple of mild cases were covered by the study, and larger cohorts that include severe cases with pre-infection samples were considered necessary.

The CDR3 runs 18 amino acids, cysteine and phenylalanine included. CDR3 DNA is the only sequence kept; it has 54 bases, read in frame from the first base. The germline V gene (reference sequence) supplies CDR1 LNHNV and CDR2 YYDKDF. The V end gives up 0 bases and the J end 0 bases, leaving 8 bases in the junction not matched to a gene. The source material was PBMCs or a T cell subset sorted from them (not recorded which). Recombination linked TRBV15 to TRBJ2-1, and TRBD2 matches 7 of the central bases. This receptor was identified in an adult woman who had mild COVID-19 (a few samples of this study predate the infection). The sample titles of this study are shuffled in the database, so cell type and time point are left out; the donor was told from shared clones. In nucleotides, the sequence is TGTGCCACCAGCAGAGATCTGTTCCCTAGCGGCTCCTACAATGAGCAGTTCTTC. Its coded protein is CATSRDLFPSGSYNEQFF.